The entry below gives a single T cell receptor (beta chain) sequence along with its context. The sample comes from a study of monozygotic twins with inflammatory bowel disease. Investigators pulled total RNA out of whole blood and did not sort T cells. TCRdb reprocessed the 5' RACE reads and keeps a single row for each CDR3 protein, giving no DNA. This sample contains 200,000 to 250,000 distinct CDR3 sequences. The sequenced material came from blood. The TCR comes from a human donor with ulcerative colitis or Crohn's disease, or a healthy co-twin of an affected twin (not recorded which).

The CDR3 protein is CASSQPTDTQYF. This rearrangement joins TRBV3-1 to TRBJ2-3. Per germline, CDR1 LGHDT and CDR2 YNNKEL (reference sequence). CDR3 length: 12 residues.